This entry features one TCR beta chain sequence. This entry is derived from a study of shared clonotypes between healthy human individuals. TCRdb's copy holds only in-frame clones and misses some; the assay was immunoSEQ multiplex PCR. The sample carries fewer than 650,000 clones, roughly 79% recorded once. The clonotype originates from a woman in her thirties or forties in good health. Some clones in this sample may be carry-over from other donors' samples. Sequencing was performed on PBMCs.

CDR3 protein: CASSVLSTGRAETQYF. Here the CDR3 DNA reads TGTGCCAGCAGCGTCCTGTCGACAGGGCGGGCGGAGACCCAGTACTTC. This chain connects TRBV9 to TRBJ2-5; 7 nucleotides line up with TRBD1. The CDR3 is 16 amino acids. J was trimmed by 5 bases and V by 2 bases; bases with no gene match: 12. Germline V gene lookup returns CDR1 SGDLS and CDR2 YYNGEE.